This paragraph reports one T cell receptor (beta chain). Its antigen is still unknown. A far larger clone is one base from this, pointing to a likely read error. At the DNA level, this CDR3 is encoded by other sequences in the same sample as well. The data were taken from a study of shared clonotypes between healthy human individuals. The study, taken as a whole, reports: Only blood was sampled, and tissue TCR repertoires likely differ from blood ones.

The donors were all Caucasian adults (living in Nashville, Tennessee). The authors split each subset's genomic DNA evenly across several immunoSEQ plates. Sequenced by immunoSEQ multiplex PCR; TCRdb stores in-frame clones only, minus some. The sample lists about half a million clones; roughly 80% were seen once. The sequenced sample consisted of PBMCs. The clonotype was recovered from a woman aged 40 to 55 in good health. Some clones in this sample may be carry-over from other donors' samples.

CDR3: CAWSVHRTYGYTF. The CDR3 nucleotides read TGCGCCTGGAGTGTTCACAGAACCTATGGCTACACCTTC. The rearrangement joins TRBV30 to TRBJ1-2; D gene ambiguous. Germline V gives CDR1 GTSNPN, CDR2 SVGIG (reference sequence). This CDR3 has 13 residues.